Each of the 9 T cell receptor beta chains below was sequenced from the same sample in a study of cytotoxic CD8 clonotypes in ibrutinib-treated CLL. The table came from immunoSEQ multiplex PCR; TCRdb's copy has only in-frame clones and leaves some out. The sample includes some 200,000 clones, 60% to 80% seen only once; the top ten take over 10%. The material sequenced was PBMCs, taken after 12 months of ibrutinib treatment. All receptors come from a human donor with chronic lymphocytic leukemia.

This sequence joins TRBV28 and TRBJ2-1; TRBD1 agrees at 10 bases. Losses at the gene ends were 6 bases for V and 8 bases for J; bases not matched to a gene: 10. Germline CDR1 and CDR2: MDHEN and SYDVKM. The CDR3 is made up of 15 amino acids. CDR3 protein: CASRSPGQGSDEQFF. Written as DNA, the CDR3 is TGTGCCAGCAGGTCACCGGGACAGGGGTCAGATGAGCAGTTCTTC.

The J gene is TRBJ2-7, the V gene TRBV27; TRBD2 agrees at 9 bases. Germline trimming cut 0 bases from V and 4 bases from J; bases unmatched to any gene: 4. CDR1 is MNHEY and CDR2 is SMNVEV in the germline V gene (reference sequence). The CDR3 length is 15 residues. CDR3 sequence (DNA): TGTGCCAGCAGTTTATCGTGGCGGGAGGGGTACGAGCAGTACTTC. Its translation is CASSLSWREGYEQYF.

The chain recombines TRBV19 with TRBJ2-7; D perhaps matches TRBD2 (5 bases). Germline V CDR1 and CDR2: LNHDA, SQIVND (reference sequence). The CDR3 covers 13 residues. V lost 5 bases, J lost 4 bases, and 12 bases lay in between. This CDR3 is CASSGGPPYEQYF. CDR3 DNA: TGTGCCAGTAGTGGCGGGCCACCTTACGAGCAGTACTTC.

The chain is built from TRBV4-1 and TRBJ1-1; D might be TRBD1 (6 bases). This CDR3 is 15 amino acids long. CDR1 and CDR2 from the germline V gene are MGHRA and YSYEKL. Between the trimmed V and J ends, which lost 5 bases and 1 base, there was a span of 14 bases. The CDR3 DNA reads TGCGCCAGCAGCGTCTCACAGGGAACGAACACTGAAGCTTTCTTT. This sequence encodes CASSVSQGTNTEAFF.

The chain uses TRBV18 and TRBJ2-2; D unclear. CDR1 is KGHSH and CDR2 is LQKENI in the germline V gene. This CDR3 has 13 amino acids. V was cut by 0 bases and J by 4 bases, with 3 bases left in between. The CDR3 DNA reads as TGTGCCAGCTCACCACCGGGCACCGGGGAGCTGTTTTTT. Residues: CASSPPGTGELFF.

The rearrangement uses TRBV11-2 and TRBJ2-3; 12 positions agree with TRBD2. The germline V gene has CDR1 SGHAT and CDR2 FQNNGV. After removal of 2 bases from V and 0 bases from J, the junction contained 6 bases not matched to a gene. The length of the CDR3 is 18 residues. In nucleotides, the CDR3 is TGTGCCAGCAGCTTAATACTAGCGGGGGGCCGGAGCACAGATACGCAGTATTTT. It yields the protein CASSLILAGGRSTDTQYF.

The CDR3 spells CASSGTSGRNEQFF. The CDR3 coding sequence is TGTGCCAGCAGCGGGACTAGCGGGAGAAATGAGCAGTTCTTC. The chain recombines TRBV6-1 with TRBJ2-1; 14 bases agree with TRBD2. The CDR3 covers 14 residues. Germline V lookup: CDR1 MNHNS, CDR2 SASEGT. The trim removed 6 bases at V and 7 bases at J, leaving 2 bases unmatched.

V is TRBV21-1 and J is TRBJ2-1; TRBD2, the table's D call, was not compared with the DNA. TRBV21-1 is a documented pseudogene. This CDR3 is built from 17 residues. CDR3 nucleotide sequence: TGTGCCAGCAGCAAAGGGATAGCGGGAGTACTCTACAATGAGCAGTTCTTC. Translation: CASSKGIAGVLYNEQFF.

The CDR3 DNA reads TGTGCCAGCAACAACCCGGGACAGGGGGCGGCAGAGACCCAGTACTTC. Its translation: CASNNPGQGAAETQYF. This sequence joins TRBV9 and TRBJ2-5, with TRBD1 identical over 12 bases. This CDR3 region has 16 residues. Per the germline V gene, CDR1 is SGDLS and CDR2 is YYNGEE. Germline trimming cut 6 bases from V and 4 bases from J; bases unmatched to any gene: 10.